This record concerns one T cell receptor (beta chain) sequence. What it binds is not known. The whole isolated RNA underwent reverse transcription, so sequencing captured expressed TCRB transcripts. The protocol was immunoSEQ multiplex PCR, while the TCRdb copy is restricted to in-frame clones and leaves out a portion. The repertoire has 120,000 to 150,000 clones, 6.9% of them found once; the top ten carry 1.4%. This sample was taken from a study of beta chain features in type 1 diabetes. Study-level points and caveats: People with Type 1 diabetes carried modestly yet significantly shorter TCRB CDR3s in all four CD4+ subsets. Whether HLA type affects TCRB rearrangement stayed undetermined in the present work. Within the patient group, naive, central memory and Treg TCRB repertoires appeared more similar to each other than within healthy donors.

Sorting based on CD45RO/CCR7/CD25/CD127/CD95/CD27 separated CD4+ naive, central memory, regulatory and stem cell-like memory cells. Sequenced input: central memory CD4+ T cells from blood. This TCR derives from a woman in her 30s in good health.

Written as DNA, the CDR3 is TGTGCCAGCAGCGCACAGACTAGCGGAGGCACAGATACGCAGTATTTT. It encodes CASSAQTSGGTDTQYF. This chain uses TRBV9 with TRBJ2-3; 9 nucleotides align to TRBD2. The germline V gene has CDR1 SGDLS and CDR2 YYNGEE. With V trimmed by 3 bases and J by 1 base, 6 bases remained unmatched. This CDR3 comprises 16 residues.